Each of the 27 T cell receptor beta chains below was sequenced from the same sample in a study of beta chain features in type 1 diabetes. Expressed TCRB transcripts got sequenced, as all isolated RNA was reverse transcribed. Libraries were prepared by immunoSEQ multiplex PCR; TCRdb keeps only in-frame clonotypes and omits some of them. This sample has about 220,000 clones; approximately 11% occur once, and the top ten carry 1% to 1.5%. The sequencing input was central memory CD4+ T cells from blood. Every receptor here comes from a young man in good health.

Only a few counts were recorded for this clone. The V and J genes are TRBV18 and TRBJ1-5; D may be TRBD1 (5 bases). The CDR3 has 15 residues. V lost 0 bases, J lost 4 bases, and 10 bases lay in between. CDR1 and CDR2 from the germline V gene are KGHSH and LQKENI. This CDR3 is CASSPPGGVNQPQHF. CDR3 bases: TGTGCCAGCTCACCACCGGGGGGGGTTAATCAGCCCCAGCATTTT.

The J gene is TRBJ2-7, the V gene TRBV6-5, with a tentative D call TRBD1 (6 bases). Trimming removed 2 bases at V and 2 bases at J, with 10 bases between. Germline V CDR1 and CDR2: MNHEY, SVGAGI. CDR3 length: 14 amino acids. This chain's CDR3 is CASSYGTRAYEQYF. CDR3 nucleotide sequence: TGTGCCAGCAGTTACGGGACAAGAGCCTACGAGCAGTACTTC.

The chain recombines TRBV5-1 with TRBJ2-1, with 11 bases identical to TRBD2. The trim removed 0 bases at V and 7 bases at J, leaving 3 bases unmatched. The CDR3 length is 15 residues. The V gene's germline CDR1 is SGHRS and CDR2 YFSETQ. The CDR3 DNA follows: TGCGCCAGCAGCTTGGGACTAGCGGGACGGAATGAGCAGTTCTTC. Translated, it gives CASSLGLAGRNEQFF.

The rearrangement joins TRBV18 to TRBJ1-1; D is unclear. Germline V gene data show CDR1 as KGHSH and CDR2 as LQKENI. V lost 6 bases, J lost 6 bases, and 23 bases lay in between. The length of the CDR3 is 16 residues. CDR3 nucleotide sequence: TGTGCCAGCTCTCCGGTCGGCAGCGGGAAGATAGCTGAAGCTTTCTTT. Its translation: CASSPVGSGKIAEAFF.

This clone has more than one count but fewer than ten. The V and J genes are TRBV29-1 and TRBJ2-5, with a possible D match to TRBD1 (5 bases). The assigned J gene may be wrong: the sequence end matches TRBJ2-7 better. Germline assignment: CDR1 SQVTM and CDR2 ANQGSEA. The CDR3 has 13 residues. The CDR3 DNA follows: TGCAGCGTTGAAGAGGGCAGGGCCAACGAGCAGTACTTC. Residues: CSVEEGRANEQYF.

The J gene is TRBJ2-3, the V gene TRBV13, with D tentatively TRBD2 (5 bases). V was trimmed by 5 bases and J by 1 base, leaving 10 bases between them. The CDR3 consists of 14 residues. Germline V lookup: CDR1 PRHDT, CDR2 FYEKMQ (reference sequence). CDR3 bases: TGTGCCAGCAGCAGACTACTTCGCACAGATACGCAGTATTTT. As protein: CASSRLLRTDTQYF.

The chain joins TRBV7-8 to TRBJ2-3; D not certain. The CDR3 runs to 13 residues. Germline V lookup: CDR1 SGHVS, CDR2 FQNEAQ. Trimming cost V 10 bases and J 0 bases, with 11 bases left between them. Written as DNA, the CDR3 is TGTGCCACTGTCGTAGGTAGCACAGATACGCAGTATTTT. It encodes CATVVGSTDTQYF.

This clone has more than one count but fewer than ten. The chain couples TRBV19 to TRBJ2-3, with D hard to call. The CDR3 sequence is 12 residues long. Germline V CDR1 and CDR2: LNHDA, SQIVND (reference sequence). V was shortened by 5 bases and J by 4 bases, with 7 bases between the two germline ends. The CDR3 protein is CASSPRADTQYF. The CDR3 DNA reads as TGTGCCAGTAGTCCACGGGCAGATACGCAGTATTTT.

The chain carries TRBV30 and TRBJ1-5; D remains ambiguous. From germline, CDR1 is GTSNPN and CDR2 SVGIG (reference sequence). Trimming took off 1 base at V and 5 bases at J, with 9 bases between the two ends. The CDR3 spans 13 residues. The CDR3 protein is CAWSEAGDQPQHF. The CDR3 nucleotides are TGTGCCTGGAGTGAGGCCGGGGATCAGCCCCAGCATTTT.

This clone was seen only a few times. The V call is TRBV6-1, the J call TRBJ2-1, with D perhaps TRBD2 (5 bases). There are 16 residues in the CDR3. With 4 bases removed from V and 4 bases from J, the gap between germline ends came to 17 bases. Germline lookup yields CDR1 MNHNS and CDR2 SASEGT. The CDR3 nucleotides are TGTGCCAGCAGTGTCCCTCCCGGACTGCGTTACAATGAGCAGTTCTTC. It translates to CASSVPPGLRYNEQFF.

In its sample, this clone was seen many times. This chain links TRBV6-4 with TRBJ2-3, with 7 bases aligning to TRBD1. The CDR3 spans 18 residues. CDR1 is MRHNA and CDR2 is SNTAGT in the germline V gene. After removal of 2 bases from V and 4 bases from J, the junction contained 15 bases not matched to a gene. The CDR3 bases are TGTGCCAGCAGTGACCAACCCGACAGGGTTCGAATCTCAGATACGCAGTATTTT. It specifies CASSDQPDRVRISDTQYF.

The chain recombines TRBV25-1 with TRBJ2-7; TRBD2 might be the D (6 bases). In germline, CDR1 is MGHDK, CDR2 SYGVNS. This CDR3 has 16 residues. Trimming shortened V by 5 bases and J by 3 bases, and 20 bases separated the two germline ends. CDR3 nucleotides: TGTGCCAGCAGTCTACCCGGAGGGGACCCTCTCTACGAGCAGTACTTC. Translating it yields CASSLPGGDPLYEQYF.

The chain couples TRBV9 to TRBJ2-7, with 11 bases that match TRBD1. The CDR3 is made up of 17 amino acids. V trimming: 4 bases; J trimming: 2 bases; junction bases outside the gene matches: 11. CDR1 and CDR2 (germline): SGDLS, YYNGEE. The CDR3 DNA follows: TGTGCCAGCAGCCCCCGTTCAGGGGGACAGGGGGCCTACGAGCAGTACTTC. The encoded protein is CASSPRSGGQGAYEQYF.

The chain employs TRBV4-1 and TRBJ2-7; 8 nucleotides agree with TRBD1. This CDR3 is 15 amino acids long. V was pared by 1 base and J by 3 bases, with 5 bases of the junction left unmatched. CDR1 and CDR2 from the germline V gene are MGHRA and YSYEKL. In nucleotides, the CDR3 is TGCGCCAGCAGCCAAGGTTGGGACAGGAGCTACGAGCAGTACTTC. It translates to CASSQGWDRSYEQYF.

V usage is TRBV9 and J usage is TRBJ2-1; 10 nucleotides align to TRBD2. The V gene's germline CDR1 is SGDLS and CDR2 YYNGEE. The CDR3 is made up of 16 amino acids. The V gene end was trimmed by 1 base and the J gene end by 5 bases; junction bases not matched to a gene: 6. CDR3 bases: TGTGCCAGCAGCGTACGGCTAGCGGGAGTTAACAATGAGCAGTTCTTC. It encodes CASSVRLAGVNNEQFF.

This chain connects TRBV5-4 to TRBJ1-2, with 7 positions matching TRBD1. The CDR3 length is 13 residues. Germline V gene sequence: CDR1 SGHNT, CDR2 YYREEE (reference sequence). V trimming: 4 bases; J trimming: 4 bases; junction bases outside the gene matches: 4. Written as DNA, the CDR3 is TGTGCCAGCAGCGAGGACAGGATCTATGGCTACACCTTC. It specifies CASSEDRIYGYTF.

Only a few counts were recorded for this clone. A much larger clone lies a single base off, so this may be a read error. The genes are TRBV19 and TRBJ2-2; 8 bases agree with TRBD2. Germline V gene sequence: CDR1 LNHDA, CDR2 SQIVND (reference sequence). The length of the CDR3 is 16 residues. After removal of 6 bases from V and 2 bases from J, the junction contained 8 bases not matched to a gene. The CDR3 sequence is CASRSQRESNTGELFF. Written as DNA, the CDR3 is TGTGCCAGTAGGAGCCAGCGGGAGTCAAACACCGGGGAGCTGTTTTTT.

This clone was counted at least ten times. V gene TRBV21-1 combines with J gene TRBJ2-3; TRBD2, as called in the table, went unchecked against the DNA. TRBV21-1 is flagged as a pseudogene. This CDR3 has 14 amino acids. The CDR3 is CASSILRSTDTQYF. The CDR3 coding sequence is TGTGCCAGCAGCATACTCCGTAGCACAGATACGCAGTATTTT.

This clone was seen only a few times. V usage is TRBV19 and J usage is TRBJ2-1; 8 positions match TRBD2. V shed 3 bases and J 10 bases; nucleotides not matched to a gene: 8. Germline values: CDR1 LNHDA, CDR2 SQIVND (reference sequence). The CDR3 loop spans 14 amino acids. The CDR3 DNA sequence: TGTGCCAGTAGTATGGGACTAGTTCCTGGAGAGCAGTTCTTC. This codes for CASSMGLVPGEQFF.

This clone was seen more than once but under ten times. The CDR3 here is CATSRDLRQGPNEKLFF. Written as DNA, the CDR3 is TGTGCCACCAGCAGAGATCTGAGACAGGGGCCTAATGAAAAACTGTTTTTT. The chain combines TRBV15 with TRBJ1-4; the match to TRBD1 covers 8 bases. V shed 0 bases and J 3 bases; nucleotides not matched to a gene: 6. The CDR3 length is 17 residues. Germline V CDR1 and CDR2: LNHNV, YYDKDF (reference sequence). The full variable domain, with the rest looked up from reference TRBV15 and TRBJ1-4, is DAMVIQNPRYQVTQFGKPVTLSCSQTLNHNVMYWYQQKSSQAPKLLFHYYDKDFNNEADTPDNFQSRRPNTSFCFLDIRSPGLGDTAMYLCATSRDLRQGPNEKLFFGSGTQLSVL.

This clone was seen only a few times. The gene calls are TRBV7-2 and TRBJ2-5; 8 bases align to TRBD2. CDR1 and CDR2 from the germline V gene are SGHTA and FQGNSA. The CDR3 has 16 amino acids. Trimming at V came to 0 bases and at J to 5 bases, leaving 8 bases not matched to a gene. The CDR3, as DNA: TGTGCCAGCAGCTTAGCGAGGAAAGAGCGGGGGGAGACCCAGTACTTC. As protein: CASSLARKERGETQYF.

Note on this clone: An end of the junction differs from the germline gene, which may be a read error. As DNA, the CDR3 is TGTGCCAACAGTCCGGGACCGGGGGAAAAACTGTTTTTT. It yields the protein CANSPGPGEKLFF. The chain couples TRBV10-3 to TRBJ1-4; weak D call: TRBD1 (5 bases). Looked up from germline, CDR1 is ENHRY and CDR2 is SYGVKD. The CDR3 loop spans 13 amino acids.

For this clone: Other DNA sequences within the sample encode an identical CDR3. The chain carries TRBV7-8 and TRBJ1-1; D perhaps matches TRBD1 (6 bases). Germline-derived CDR1 and CDR2 are SGHVS and FQNEAQ. V gave up 2 bases and J gave up 2 bases, with 9 bases separating them. The CDR3 totals 14 residues. The CDR3 DNA is TGTGCCAGCAGCTTAAGCAGGGGAAACACTGAAGCTTTCTTT. Translation: CASSLSRGNTEAFF.

The chain recombines TRBV6-5 with TRBJ2-2, with 9 bases aligning to TRBD1. Germline V gives CDR1 MNHEY, CDR2 SVGAGI. The CDR3 length is 15 residues. Trimming cost V 8 bases and J 1 base; bases outside gene matches: 5. The CDR3 spells CASQMDRGNTGELFF. DNA for the CDR3: TGTGCCAGCCAAATGGACAGGGGGAACACCGGGGAGCTGTTTTTT.

The chain is built from TRBV29-1 and TRBJ1-1; D is undetermined. With 1 base removed from V and 4 bases from J, the gap between germline ends came to 16 bases. The germline V gene encodes CDR1 SQVTM and CDR2 ANQGSEA. The CDR3 length is 15 residues. The CDR3 is CSVEGAVKGATEAFF. CDR3 coding DNA: TGCAGCGTTGAAGGTGCTGTAAAAGGCGCCACTGAAGCTTTCTTT.

This clone was detected a few times. This rearrangement joins TRBV4-1 to TRBJ1-2; no clear D gene. Between the trimmed V and J ends, which lost 0 bases and 4 bases, there was a span of 9 bases. CDR3 length equals 14 residues. CDR1 is MGHRA, CDR2 YSYEKL, per germline. The CDR3 loop reads CASSQDADGYGYTF. In nucleotides, the CDR3 is TGCGCCAGCAGCCAAGACGCCGACGGCTATGGCTACACCTTC.

This clone was seen a few times. V is TRBV7-2 and J is TRBJ2-3; no reliable D call. Trimming cost V 5 bases and J 9 bases, with 9 bases left between them. Per the germline V gene, CDR1 is SGHTA and CDR2 is FQGNSA. The CDR3 runs to 11 residues. CDR3 amino acids: CASSLRTTQYF. The CDR3 DNA follows: TGTGCCAGCAGCCTTAGAACGACGCAGTATTTT.